Following are 23 T cell receptor beta chains from one sample sequenced in a study of T cell clones after liver transplantation (dated 2019 in TCRdb). Proliferating CFSE-low cells from the MLR were sequenced to define alloreactive TCRbeta sequences. The library came from the immunoSEQ multiplex PCR assay. Not all clones reach the TCRdb copy of this immuneACCESS table, which keeps in-frame sequences only. Checked studies attribute under half of the gap to unresolved V genes and leave the rest unexplained. For this sample the table gives 2,000 to 2,500 clones, of which 20% to 25% were detected only once. About a sixth of the sample is taken by the ten largest. These receptors' targets are unknown. The sequenced material came from CD8+ T cells from cultured PBMCs. These receptors were taken from a human patient who received a liver transplant. After a transplant, certain T cells may trace back to the graft donor.

This clone has more than one count but fewer than ten. This chain links TRBV28 with TRBJ2-2, with a possible D match to TRBD2 (5 bases). The CDR3 has 14 residues. Germline V lookup: CDR1 MDHEN, CDR2 SYDVKM. V lost 1 base, J lost 4 bases, and 7 bases lay in between. In DNA, the CDR3 is TGTGCCAGCAGTTTATTCCGGGGCACCGGGGAGCTGTTTTTT. Its protein product is CASSLFRGTGELFF.

There are a few counts of this clone. The chain uses TRBV11-2 and TRBJ2-7; 9 nucleotides match TRBD2. CDR3 size: 13 residues. J gave up 4 bases and V 3 bases, and 1 base lay outside the gene matches. CDR1 SGHAT and CDR2 FQNNGV come from the germline V gene. The CDR3 nucleotides read TGTGCCAGCAGCTTTAGCGGGAGATACGAGCAGTACTTC. It encodes CASSFSGRYEQYF.

In its sample, this clone was seen a few times. J is TRBJ1-1 and V is TRBV4-3; a weak D match, TRBD1 (5 bases). The CDR3 sequence is 15 residues long. The V end was cut by 4 bases, the J end by 5 bases, with 17 bases between. Germline lookup yields CDR1 LGHNA and CDR2 YSLEER. CDR3 bases: TGCGCCAGCAGCCTTCTTAACGGGGGAAGAACTGAAGCTTTCTTT. It encodes CASSLLNGGRTEAFF.

By proportion, this clone is medium-sized. V and J are TRBV11-2 and TRBJ2-1; 9 bases fit TRBD1. From germline, CDR1 is SGHAT and CDR2 FQNNGV. After removal of 4 bases from V and 2 bases from J, the junction contained 6 bases not matched to a gene. CDR3 length equals 16 residues. CDR3 nucleotides: TGTGCCAGCAGCTCAACAGGGGGCGAGGCCTACAATGAGCAGTTCTTC. This sequence encodes CASSSTGGEAYNEQFF.

Worth noting for this clone: At one end the junction does not follow the germline gene, possibly because of a read error. The genes are TRBV29-1 and TRBJ1-1; D ambiguous. CDR3 length: 11 residues. From germline, CDR1 is SQVTM and CDR2 ANQGSEA. CDR3 nucleotides: TGCAGCGTTGATGATGGGCCCGGAGAACTCTTT. It yields the protein CSVDDGPGELF.

This clone was counted a few times. J is TRBJ2-1 and V is TRBV7-4; D ambiguous. V was cut by 5 bases and J by 5 bases, with 10 bases left in between. The CDR3 is made up of 13 amino acids. Germline CDR1 is SGHVT and CDR2 is SQSDAQ. In DNA form, the CDR3 reads TGTGCCAGCAGCCCCCGGCTGGACAATGAGCAGTTCTTC. As protein: CASSPRLDNEQFF.

This clone was picked up one time. A far larger clone differs by one base, so this is likely a read error. The J gene is TRBJ1-1, the V gene TRBV4-3; 11 bases are a match to TRBD1. V was clipped by 4 bases and J by 1 base; unmatched bases: 8. Germline CDR1 reads LGHNA; CDR2 reads YSLEER. The CDR3 is 17 residues long. The CDR3 DNA follows: TGCGCCAGCAGCCGAGATTTCGGACAGGGGGCGAACACTGAAGCTTTCTTT. Translating it yields CASSRDFGQGANTEAFF.

This clone was seen a few times. This likely reflects a read error, since a far larger clone is one base away. The sample carries other DNA sequences with the same CDR3. CDR3 coding DNA: TGTGCCAGCAGCGTAGGTGCAGCGCTCTCCTACGAGCAGTACTTC. Encoded protein: CASSVGAALSYEQYF. The chain carries TRBV9 and TRBJ2-7; D is ambiguous. The length of the CDR3 is 15 residues. Trimming took 0 bases from V and 0 from J, leaving 10 bases between them. The germline CDR1 and CDR2 sequences are SGDLS and YYNGEE.

This clone is judged large (0.1 to 1%). V and J are TRBV28 and TRBJ2-7; D may be TRBD2 (5 bases). The CDR3 totals 12 residues. V was trimmed by 2 bases and J by 3 bases, leaving 5 bases between them. Germline CDR1 is MDHEN and CDR2 is SYDVKM. The chain's CDR3 is CASSLGSYEQYF. The CDR3 nucleotides read TGTGCCAGCAGTTTAGGGAGCTACGAGCAGTACTTC.

This sequence joins TRBV6-1 and TRBJ1-1, with no clear D. Per germline, CDR1 MNHNS and CDR2 SASEGT. This CDR3 contains 13 residues. Trimming removed 5 bases at V and 5 bases at J, with 12 bases between. The CDR3 loop reads CASSLYRGTEAFF. DNA for the CDR3: TGTGCCAGCAGTCTTTATAGAGGGACTGAAGCTTTCTTT.

This clone has just one count. V gene TRBV7-8 combines with J gene TRBJ2-7; 14 bases are shared with TRBD2. This CDR3 contains 16 residues. From germline, CDR1 is SGHVS and CDR2 FQNEAQ. With 4 bases clipped from V and 3 bases from J, the junction kept 5 bases outside the gene matches. For the CDR3, the DNA is TGTGCCAGCAGCTCGGGACTAGCGGGAGAGGGCTACGAGCAGTACTTC. This encodes CASSSGLAGEGYEQYF.

The gene calls are TRBV7-2 and TRBJ2-7; D gene uncertain. This CDR3 has 10 residues. Germline loops: CDR1 SGHTA, CDR2 FQGNSA. The V end was cut by 7 bases, the J end by 6 bases, with 7 bases between. CDR3 loop: CASTPGEQYF. Here the CDR3 DNA reads TGTGCCAGCACCCCCGGCGAGCAGTACTTC.

This sequence joins TRBV13 and TRBJ1-5, with D maybe TRBD1 (5 bases). V lost 5 bases to trimming and J lost 2 bases, with 7 bases between them. Per germline, CDR1 PRHDT and CDR2 FYEKMQ (reference sequence). The CDR3 contains 13 residues. CDR3: CASSRGGNQPQHF. The CDR3 coding sequence is TGTGCCAGCAGCCGGGGCGGCAATCAGCCCCAGCATTTT.

The chain combines TRBV4-3 with TRBJ2-1; D ambiguous. With 1 base removed from V and 4 bases from J, the gap between germline ends came to 11 bases. The CDR3 contains 15 residues. The germline CDR1 and CDR2 sequences are LGHNA and YSLEER. The CDR3 region is CASSQVGSSYNEQFF. DNA for the CDR3: TGCGCCAGCAGCCAAGTTGGTAGCAGTTACAATGAGCAGTTCTTC.

Relative to its sample, this clone is medium-sized. This sequence joins TRBV19 and TRBJ2-7, with D possibly TRBD1 on 6 matching bases. This CDR3 is built from 13 residues. Per germline, CDR1 LNHDA and CDR2 SQIVND (reference sequence). V was trimmed by 4 bases and J by 5 bases, leaving 12 bases between them. DNA of the CDR3: TGTGCCAGTAGTAGTGACAGGTTCCACGAGCAGTACTTC. It codes for CASSSDRFHEQYF.

The rearrangement links TRBV19 to TRBJ1-2, with D uncertain. Trimming left V 5 bases short and J 4 bases short, with 23 bases between. The CDR3 is 17 residues long. Per germline, CDR1 LNHDA and CDR2 SQIVND (reference sequence). The chain's CDR3 is CASSSCEPNRKTYGYTF. The DNA for the CDR3 is TGTGCCAGTAGTTCCTGTGAGCCAAATCGAAAGACCTATGGCTACACCTTC.

In its sample, this clone was seen once. This chain links TRBV30 with TRBJ1-2; D may be TRBD1 (6 bases). Germline CDR1 is GTSNPN and CDR2 is SVGIG (reference sequence). CDR3 size: 12 residues. Trimming removed 4 bases from V and 4 bases from J, with 10 bases in between. The CDR3, as DNA: TGTGCCTGGAACAGGGCTGTCTATGGCTACACCTTC. Translating it yields CAWNRAVYGYTF.

A remark on this clone: Other DNA sequences in the same sample also yield this CDR3. The gene calls are TRBV2 and TRBJ2-7; 12 bases are a match to TRBD2. Germline trimming cut 1 base from V and 2 bases from J; bases unmatched to any gene: 0. The CDR3 has 15 amino acids. Looked up from germline, CDR1 is SNHLY and CDR2 is FYNNEI. CDR3 sequence (DNA): TGTGCCAGCAGTGAAGGACTAGCGGGAGCCTACGAGCAGTACTTC. This encodes CASSEGLAGAYEQYF.

This clone was counted at least ten times. The chain joins TRBV6-5 to TRBJ2-7; the D gene is possibly TRBD1 (6 bases). The V end was cut by 2 bases, the J end by 3 bases, with 11 bases between. The germline V gene has CDR1 MNHEY and CDR2 SVGAGI. The length of the CDR3 is 14 residues. CDR3 coding DNA: TGTGCCAGCAGTTACGGGGGCAGGGGCTACGAGCAGTACTTC. Its protein product is CASSYGGRGYEQYF.

This clone showed up just a few times. A read error likely explains this, since a far larger clone differs by one base. The chain has TRBV11-2 and TRBJ2-6; 7 bases align to TRBD2. The CDR3 contains 17 residues. The V gene end was trimmed by 8 bases and the J gene end by 0 bases; junction bases not matched to a gene: 10. CDR1 and CDR2 (germline): SGHAT, FQNNGV. CDR3 protein: CASGGVQVISGANVLTF. CDR3 in DNA: TGTGCCAGCGGGGGGGTACAGGTTATCTCTGGGGCCAACGTCCTGACTTTC.

This chain's CDR3 is CASSLAPSYEQYF. The CDR3, as DNA: TGTGCCAGCAGCTTAGCGCCATCTTACGAGCAGTACTTC. The chain combines TRBV4-2 with TRBJ2-7, with a tentative D call TRBD2 (5 bases). The CDR3 length is 13 residues. Germline V lookup: CDR1 LGHNA, CDR2 YNFKEQ. With 5 bases removed from V and 4 bases from J, the gap between germline ends came to 12 bases.

This clone was picked up a small number of times. The junction departs from the called germline gene at one end, perhaps through a read error. This rearrangement joins TRBV11-2 to TRBJ2-1; TRBD2 matches at 9 bases. This CDR3 has 15 residues. Germline V gene data show CDR1 as SGHAT and CDR2 as FQNNGV. The CDR3 sequence is CASSQVASGNNEQFF. CDR3 in DNA: TGCGCCAGCAGCCAAGTCGCTAGCGGGAACAATGAGCAGTTCTTC.

A word on this clone: Compared with germline, one end of the junction differs, possibly owing to a read error. The chain links TRBV9 to TRBJ2-7; 9 bases are shared with TRBD2. Looked up from germline, CDR1 is SGDLS and CDR2 is YYNGEE. The CDR3 consists of 16 residues. CDR3 sequence (DNA): TGTGCCAGCAGCCAAGATGGGAATAGCGGGAGATACGAGCGGTACTTC. This codes for CASSQDGNSGRYERYF.